Following are 15 T cell receptor beta chains from one sample sequenced in a study of cytomegalovirus exposure and HLA in healthy donors. The study ran its PCR with 60 Vbeta and 13 Jbeta primers. Assay used: immunoSEQ multiplex PCR; TCRdb lists only in-frame clones, some missing. The repertoire holds hundreds of thousands of clones, with approximately 80% as singletons. Sequences were obtained from PBMCs. These receptors came from a man aged 30 to 45 in good health and CMV-seronegative.

The gene calls are TRBV19 and TRBJ2-5; possible D gene TRBD2, 5 bases. V was cut by 3 bases and J by 4 bases, with 9 bases left in between. The germline CDR1 and CDR2 sequences are LNHDA and SQIVND (reference sequence). The CDR3 consists of 13 residues. Written as DNA, the CDR3 is TGTGCCAGTAGTATCAGCCGGGGAGAGACCCAGTACTTC. It encodes CASSISRGETQYF.

This clone has only a few counts. Its ends do not fully match the called genes, so a read error is possible. The chain recombines TRBV7-9 with TRBJ1-3; D is uncertain. CDR1 and CDR2 (germline): SEHNR, FQNEAQ (reference sequence). The CDR3 consists of 12 residues. This CDR3 reads CSSSPLLDTIYF. Here the CDR3 DNA reads TGTTCCAGCAGCCCTCTATTGGACACCATATATTTT.

The chain carries TRBV4-1 and TRBJ2-2, with 7 bases aligning to TRBD1. J lost 5 bases, V lost 4 bases, and 4 bases had no gene match. Germline V lookup: CDR1 MGHRA, CDR2 YSYEKL. This CDR3 has 14 amino acids. CDR3 in amino acids: CASSREQGTGELFF. The DNA of the CDR3 is TGCGCCAGCAGCCGCGAACAGGGGACCGGGGAGCTGTTTTTT.

The CDR3 nucleotides are TGTGCCAGCAGTGCGCGGACAGGGGGCCGGGAGACCCAGTACTTC. Translated, it gives CASSARTGGRETQYF. The chain is built from TRBV28 and TRBJ2-5, with 11 bases that match TRBD1. V lost 5 bases to trimming and J lost 5 bases; unmatched junction nucleotides: 7. Looked up from germline, CDR1 is MDHEN and CDR2 is SYDVKM. This CDR3 region has 15 residues.

This clone was detected only a few times. The chain joins TRBV7-6 to TRBJ2-7, with 7 bases that match TRBD2. With 1 base clipped from V and 9 bases from J, the junction kept 6 bases outside the gene matches. CDR1 is SGHVS and CDR2 is FNYEAQ in the germline V gene. The CDR3 has 13 residues. This CDR3 is CASSLGEGQGQYF. The DNA for the CDR3 is TGTGCCAGCAGCTTAGGGGAGGGCCAGGGGCAGTACTTC.

This clone has more than one count but fewer than ten. One end of the junction varies from germline; a read error may be responsible. The V gene is TRBV6-4, the J gene TRBJ2-6, with D maybe TRBD1 (5 bases). Germline CDR1 reads MRHNA; CDR2 reads SNTAGT. The CDR3 runs to 14 residues. CDR3 amino acids: CASTTDEGASVLTF. CDR3 bases: TGTGCCAGCACCACGGACGAAGGGGCCAGCGTCCTGACTTTC.

The V gene is TRBV19, the J gene TRBJ1-6; 10 nucleotides align to TRBD1. The germline CDR1 and CDR2 sequences are LNHDA and SQIVND (reference sequence). The length of the CDR3 is 14 residues. Losses at the gene ends were 7 bases for V and 7 bases for J; bases not matched to a gene: 4. CDR3 DNA: TGTGCCAGTACCTCGGGACAGGGGAATTCACCCCTCCACTTT. It specifies CASTSGQGNSPLHF.

The V gene is TRBV5-6, the J gene TRBJ1-6; TRBD1 agrees at 7 bases. The V segment lost 0 bases and the J segment 2 bases; nucleotides outside the gene matches: 2. In germline, CDR1 is SGHDT, CDR2 YYEEEE. The CDR3 runs to 16 residues. CDR3 protein: CASSLGQGAYNSPLHF. The CDR3 coding sequence is TGTGCCAGCAGCTTGGGACAGGGAGCCTATAATTCACCCCTCCACTTT.

The chain links TRBV18 to TRBJ1-4, with 10 bases fitting TRBD1. This CDR3 spans 15 amino acids. Trimming cost V 1 base and J 5 bases; bases outside gene matches: 1. Germline CDR1 KGHSH, CDR2 LQKENI. The CDR3 sequence is CASSPRQGANEKLFF. The DNA for the CDR3 is TGTGCCAGCTCACCACGACAGGGGGCGAATGAAAAACTGTTTTTT. The full variable domain, completed using reference TRBV18 and TRBJ1-4, is NAGVMQNPRHLVRRRGQEARLRCSPMKGHSHVYWYRQLPEEGLKFMVYLQKENIIDESGMPKERFSAEFPKEGPSILRIQQVVRGDSAAYFCASSPRQGANEKLFFGSGTQLSVL.

This chain joins TRBV28 and TRBJ2-7; the D is unclear. There are 15 residues in the CDR3. Germline values: CDR1 MDHEN, CDR2 SYDVKM. With 6 bases removed from V and 3 bases from J, the gap between germline ends came to 18 bases. CDR3 residues: CASSPRSKAHYEQYF. DNA of the CDR3: TGTGCCAGCAGCCCGCGGTCGAAGGCCCACTACGAGCAGTACTTC.

The V and J genes are TRBV5-1 and TRBJ1-2; D is perhaps TRBD1 (5 bases). There are 12 residues in the CDR3. V was cut by 4 bases and J by 7 bases, with 11 bases left in between. Germline V gene lookup returns CDR1 SGHRS and CDR2 YFSETQ. The CDR3 DNA sequence: TGCGCCAGCAGCACCGACAGAAGTGGCTACACCTTC. Residues: CASSTDRSGYTF. The full variable domain, its missing parts supplied by reference TRBV5-1 and TRBJ1-2, is KAGVTQTPRYLIKTRGQQVTLSCSPISGHRSVSWYQQTPGQGLQFLFEYFSETQRNKGNFPGRFSGRQFSNSRSEMNVSTLELGDSALYLCASSTDRSGYTFGSGTRLTVV.

This clone was recorded a few times. V gene TRBV5-1 combines with J gene TRBJ1-6; tentative D call: TRBD1 (5 bases). V lost 3 bases and J 0 bases, leaving 10 bases between the germline ends. This CDR3 has 16 residues. Germline V gene sequence: CDR1 SGHRS, CDR2 YFSETQ. CDR3 residues: CASSWGPSSYNSPLHF. CDR3 bases: TGCGCCAGCAGCTGGGGCCCGAGCTCCTATAATTCACCCCTCCACTTT. The full variable domain, its missing parts supplied by reference TRBV5-1 and TRBJ1-6, is KAGVTQTPRYLIKTRGQQVTLSCSPISGHRSVSWYQQTPGQGLQFLFEYFSETQRNKGNFPGRFSGRQFSNSRSEMNVSTLELGDSALYLCASSWGPSSYNSPLHFGNGTRLTVT.

This sequence joins TRBV5-1 and TRBJ2-3; weak D call: TRBD2 (5 bases). Germline-derived CDR1 and CDR2 are SGHRS and YFSETQ. The CDR3 totals 15 residues. V lost 7 bases to trimming and J lost 5 bases, with 20 bases between them. DNA for the CDR3: TGCGCCAGCTCCGTCGTTTGGCTAGCAGAAGATACGCAGTATTTT. Protein sequence: CASSVVWLAEDTQYF.

The genes are TRBV9 and TRBJ1-2; 9 bases line up with TRBD1. Trimming removed 3 bases from V and 4 bases from J; junction bases left unmatched: 13. The germline V gene encodes CDR1 SGDLS and CDR2 YYNGEE. This CDR3 contains 17 residues. In DNA, the CDR3 is TGTGCCAGCAGCGATGGGAGGGGACAGGGAATGCTCTATGGCTACACCTTC. The encoded protein is CASSDGRGQGMLYGYTF.

This clone was detected once. V gene TRBV7-3 combines with J gene TRBJ2-1; 11 bases are shared with TRBD1. The J segment lost 10 bases and the V segment lost 6 bases, leaving 5 bases of the junction unmatched. Germline V gene data show CDR1 as SGHTA and CDR2 as FQGTGA. This CDR3 comprises 13 residues. The CDR3 spells CASSLGQGGEQFF. Here the CDR3 DNA reads TGTGCCAGCAGTTTGGGACAGGGGGGCGAGCAGTTCTTC.